Listed below are T cell receptor beta chains from one sample, sequenced in a study of blood T cell repertoires in COVID-19. Repertoires were generated with immunoSEQ multiplex PCR, while TCRdb's copy carries only in-frame clones and drops some. The profile shows approximately 150,000 clones, more than 75% of them singletons. Sequencing was carried out using peripheral blood. Receptors were obtained from a human donor in a cohort sampled during active COVID-19. Each CDR3 is given with its conserved first and last residue. Each record gives: V gene, D gene, clone size, J gene, CDR3 protein, CDR3 DNA. D genes are given only for firm matches. Size values are once, few and many counts, or a class for expanded clones, and some rows have none.

TRBV28	TRBD2	NA	TRBJ2-7	CASSSPGLAGGLGEQYF	TGTGCCAGCAGTTCCCCGGGACTAGCGGGGGGGCTGGGCGAGCAGTACTTC
TRBV5-1	TRBD1	NA	TRBJ1-3	CASSLGQGQRGDTIYF	TGCGCCAGCAGCTTAGGACAGGGCCAACGGGGAGACACCATATATTTT
TRBV21-1	NA	once	TRBJ2-7	CASSTPGQGGSYEQYF	TGTGCCAGCAGCACCCCGGGGCAGGGGGGCTCCTACGAGCAGTACTTC
TRBV4-2	NA	NA	TRBJ2-1	CASSQEESREQFF	TGTGCCAGCAGCCAAGAGGAGAGTCGCGAGCAGTTCTTC
TRBV5-1	TRBD2	NA	TRBJ2-1	CASSPDAGGRYNEQFF	TGCGCCAGCAGCCCGGATGCGGGGGGGCGGTACAATGAGCAGTTCTTC
TRBV9	TRBD2	NA	TRBJ2-2	CASRAPSGGNTGELFF	TGTGCCAGCAGAGCACCTAGCGGGGGGAACACCGGGGAGCTGTTTTTT
TRBV2	TRBD1	many	TRBJ2-5	CASSPQGEETQYF	TGTGCCAGCAGTCCACAGGGGGAAGAGACCCAGTACTTC
TRBV6-2/TRBV6-3	TRBD2	NA	TRBJ2-1	CASSYVVGGADNEQFF	TGTGCCAGCAGTTACGTTGTCGGGGGGGCGGACAATGAGCAGTTCTTC
TRBV19	TRBD1	NA	TRBJ1-1	CASSNRDRGEAFF	TGTGCCAGTAGTAATCGGGACAGGGGAGAAGCTTTCTTT
TRBV13	NA	NA	TRBJ1-3	CASSSSHRRTGNTIYF	TGTGCCAGCAGCTCCAGTCACAGGAGAACTGGAAACACCATATATTTT
TRBV29-1	TRBD1	NA	TRBJ1-1	CSTRTGDTEAFF	TGCAGCACACGGACAGGGGATACTGAAGCTTTCTTT
TRBV7-2	TRBD2	NA	TRBJ2-2	CASSSGGASGELFF	TGTGCCAGCAGCAGCGGGGGGGCTTCCGGGGAGCTGTTTTTT
TRBV12-3/TRBV12-4	NA	NA	TRBJ1-6	CASSPRAVAPLHF	TGTGCCAGCAGTCCGCGGGCCGTGGCACCCCTCCACTTT
TRBV5-1	TRBD1	once	TRBJ2-1	CASSGDRGDNEQFF	TGCGCCAGCAGCGGGGACAGGGGGGACAATGAGCAGTTCTTC
TRBV28	TRBD1	NA	TRBJ1-5	CASSSQKTGGSNQPQHF	TGTGCCAGCAGTTCACAGAAGACAGGGGGTAGCAATCAGCCCCAGCATTTT
TRBV19	TRBD1	NA	TRBJ1-2	CASSTRRDRLGNGYTF	TGTGCCAGTAGTACCCGCCGGGACAGGTTAGGGAACGGCTACACCTTC
TRBV30	TRBD2	NA	TRBJ2-3	CAWNAGGGADTQYF	TGTGCCTGGAATGCGGGGGGGGGCGCAGATACGCAGTATTTT
TRBV2	NA	NA	TRBJ1-1	CASSLGQMNTEAFF	TGTGCCAGCAGTCTTGGACAGATGAACACTGAAGCTTTCTTT
TRBV7-9	NA	NA	TRBJ1-5	CASSASGGTNQPQHF	TGTGCCAGCAGCGCCTCCGGGGGGACCAATCAGCCCCAGCATTTT
TRBV21-1	NA	NA	TRBJ2-3	CASSKGSECTDTQYF	TGTGCCAGCAGCAAAGGTAGCGAGTGCACAGATACGCAGTATTTT
TRBV7-9	TRBD1	once	TRBJ2-1	CASSSPGGYEQFF	TGTGCCAGCAGCTCCCCAGGGGGCTATGAGCAGTTCTTC
TRBV9	TRBD2	NA	TRBJ2-3	CASSEVGGELDTQYF	TGTGCCAGCAGCGAGGTCGGGGGGGAGCTTGATACGCAGTATTTT
TRBV2	TRBD2	few	TRBJ2-1	CASSEAGGRYEQFF	TGTGCCAGCAGTGAAGCGGGAGGGAGGTATGAGCAGTTCTTC
TRBV2	NA	NA	TRBJ1-3	CASSEEGGTGNTIYF	TGTGCCAGCAGTGAAGAAGGGGGTACGGGAAACACCATATATTTT
TRBV7-7	NA	few	TRBJ2-5	CATEGEGETQYF	TGTGCTACCGAAGGGGAAGGGGAGACCCAGTACTTC
TRBV13	NA	NA	TRBJ1-2	CASQARGSGYTF	TGTGCCAGCCAGGCTCGGGGAAGTGGCTACACCTTC
TRBV25-1	NA	NA	TRBJ1-1	CASSEFMHIMNTEAFF	TGTGCCAGCAGTGAATTTATGCACATTATGAACACTGAAGCTTTCTTT
TRBV10-3	NA	NA	TRBJ2-1	CAISGGPPANEQFF	TGTGCCATCAGCGGGGGACCGCCGGCCAATGAGCAGTTCTTC
TRBV30	TRBD2	NA	TRBJ2-1	CASAGDAYNEQFF	TGTGCCAGCGCGGGAGATGCCTACAATGAGCAGTTCTTC
TRBV5-6	NA	NA	TRBJ1-3	CASSSRTENTIYF	TGTGCCAGCAGCTCTCGGACAGAAAACACCATATATTTT
TRBV3-1/TRBV3-2	NA	few	TRBJ1-1	CASSPRVSTEAFF	TGTGCCAGCAGCCCCAGGGTTAGCACTGAAGCTTTCTTT
TRBV18	TRBD2	NA	TRBJ2-1	CASSPGGSYNEQFF	TGTGCCAGCTCACCAGGCGGGAGCTACAATGAGCAGTTCTTC
TRBV7-9	NA	NA	TRBJ2-5	CASRPGQVQTQYF	TGTGCCAGCAGACCAGGGCAAGTTCAGACCCAGTACTTC
TRBV5-4	TRBD1	NA	TRBJ2-3	CASSTQTGETDTQYF	TGTGCCAGCAGCACCCAGACAGGGGAGACAGATACGCAGTATTTT
TRBV30	NA	NA	TRBJ1-2	CAWTRDTELYGYTF	TGTGCCTGGACACGGGACACGGAACTCTATGGCTACACCTTC
TRBV11-1	TRBD1	NA	TRBJ1-1	CASSLTGPEETEAFF	TGTGCCAGCAGCCTGACAGGGCCCGAGGAGACTGAAGCTTTCTTT